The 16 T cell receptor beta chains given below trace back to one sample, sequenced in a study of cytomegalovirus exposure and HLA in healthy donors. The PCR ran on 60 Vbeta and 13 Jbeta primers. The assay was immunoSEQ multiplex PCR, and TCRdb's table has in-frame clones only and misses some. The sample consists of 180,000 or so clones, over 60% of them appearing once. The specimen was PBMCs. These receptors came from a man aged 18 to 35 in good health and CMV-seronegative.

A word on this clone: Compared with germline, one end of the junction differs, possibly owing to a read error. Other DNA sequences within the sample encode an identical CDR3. The chain's CDR3 is CASRDFGTVRAGNTIYF. The CDR3 DNA follows: TGTGCTAGCAGAGATTTCGGGACAGTACGAGCTGGAAACACCATATATTTT. V usage is TRBV2 and J usage is TRBJ1-3; 7 nucleotides line up with TRBD1. The CDR3 totals 17 residues. The germline V gene has CDR1 SNHLY and CDR2 FYNNEI.

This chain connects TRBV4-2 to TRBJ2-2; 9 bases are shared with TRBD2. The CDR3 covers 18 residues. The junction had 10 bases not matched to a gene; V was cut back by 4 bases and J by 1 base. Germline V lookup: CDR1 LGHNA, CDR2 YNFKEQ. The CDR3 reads CASSPLLSGRGNTGELFF. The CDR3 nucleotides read TGTGCCAGCAGCCCACTTCTTAGCGGGAGAGGGAACACCGGGGAGCTGTTTTTT.

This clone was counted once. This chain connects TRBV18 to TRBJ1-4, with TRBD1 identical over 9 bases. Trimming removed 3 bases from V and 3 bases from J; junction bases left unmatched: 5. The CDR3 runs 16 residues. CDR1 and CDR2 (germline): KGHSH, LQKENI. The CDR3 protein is CASSPDRGESNEKLFF. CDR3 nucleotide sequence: TGTGCCAGCTCACCGGACAGGGGAGAGTCTAATGAAAAACTGTTTTTT.

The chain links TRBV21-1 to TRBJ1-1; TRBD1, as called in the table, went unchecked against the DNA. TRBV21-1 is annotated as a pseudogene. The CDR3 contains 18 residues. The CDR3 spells CASSNRRTEKAPYTEAFF. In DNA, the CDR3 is TGTGCCAGCAGCAACCGAAGGACAGAGAAGGCCCCCTACACTGAAGCTTTCTTT.

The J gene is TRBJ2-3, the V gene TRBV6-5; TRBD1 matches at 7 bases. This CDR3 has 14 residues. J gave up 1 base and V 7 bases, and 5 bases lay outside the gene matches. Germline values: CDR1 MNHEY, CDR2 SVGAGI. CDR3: CASKTGVGTDTQYF. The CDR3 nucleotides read TGTGCCAGCAAAACAGGGGTCGGCACAGATACGCAGTATTTT.

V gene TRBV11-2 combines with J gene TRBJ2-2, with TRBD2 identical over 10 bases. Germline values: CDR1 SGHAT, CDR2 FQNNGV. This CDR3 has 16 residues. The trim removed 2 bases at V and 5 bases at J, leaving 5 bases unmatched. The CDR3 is CASSLNLAGVTGELFF. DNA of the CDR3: TGTGCCAGCAGCTTAAACCTAGCGGGAGTAACCGGGGAGCTGTTTTTT.

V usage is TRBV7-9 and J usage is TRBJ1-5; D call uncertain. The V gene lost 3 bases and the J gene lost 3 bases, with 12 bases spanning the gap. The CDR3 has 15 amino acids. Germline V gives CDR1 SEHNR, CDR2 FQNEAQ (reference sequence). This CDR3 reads CASSFSGELNQPQHF. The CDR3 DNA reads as TGTGCCAGCAGCTTTTCGGGTGAACTCAATCAGCCCCAGCATTTT.

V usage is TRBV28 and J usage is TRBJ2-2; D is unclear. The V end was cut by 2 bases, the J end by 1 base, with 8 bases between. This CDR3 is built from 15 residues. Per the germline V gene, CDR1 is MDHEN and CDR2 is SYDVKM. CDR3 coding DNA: TGTGCCAGCAGTTTAGTGGAGCGGAACACCGGGGAGCTGTTTTTT. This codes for CASSLVERNTGELFF.

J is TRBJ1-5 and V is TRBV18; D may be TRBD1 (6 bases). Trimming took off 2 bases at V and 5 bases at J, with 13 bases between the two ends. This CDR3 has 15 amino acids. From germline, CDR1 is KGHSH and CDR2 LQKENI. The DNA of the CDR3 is TGTGCCAGCTCACCAGTCAGCGGGACACATCAGCCCCAGCATTTT. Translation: CASSPVSGTHQPQHF.

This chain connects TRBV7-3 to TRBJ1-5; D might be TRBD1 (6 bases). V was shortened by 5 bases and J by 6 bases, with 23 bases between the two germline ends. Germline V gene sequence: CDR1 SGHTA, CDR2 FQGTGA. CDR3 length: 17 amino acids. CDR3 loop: CASSPPRRGPYTQPQHF. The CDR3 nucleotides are TGTGCCAGCAGCCCCCCCCGCAGGGGCCCCTATACTCAGCCCCAGCATTTT.

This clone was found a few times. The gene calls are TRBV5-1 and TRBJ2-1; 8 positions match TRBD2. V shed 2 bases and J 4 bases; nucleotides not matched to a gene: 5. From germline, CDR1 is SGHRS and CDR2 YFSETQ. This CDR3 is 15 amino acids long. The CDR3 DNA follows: TGCGCCAGCAGCTTTCCGACTAGCGCTTACAATGAGCAGTTCTTC. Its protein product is CASSFPTSAYNEQFF.

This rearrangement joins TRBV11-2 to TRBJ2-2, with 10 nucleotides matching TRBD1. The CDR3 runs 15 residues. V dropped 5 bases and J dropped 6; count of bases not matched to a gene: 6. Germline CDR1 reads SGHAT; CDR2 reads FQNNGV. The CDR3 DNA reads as TGTGCCAGCAGCCGGGACAGGGGCTGGGCCGGGGAGCTGTTTTTT. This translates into CASSRDRGWAGELFF.

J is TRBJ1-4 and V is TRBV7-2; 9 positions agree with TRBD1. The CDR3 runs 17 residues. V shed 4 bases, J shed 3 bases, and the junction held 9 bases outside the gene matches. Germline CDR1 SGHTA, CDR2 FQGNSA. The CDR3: CASSSYRGRLANEKLFF. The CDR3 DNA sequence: TGTGCCAGCAGCTCATACAGGGGGCGTTTGGCTAATGAAAAACTGTTTTTT.

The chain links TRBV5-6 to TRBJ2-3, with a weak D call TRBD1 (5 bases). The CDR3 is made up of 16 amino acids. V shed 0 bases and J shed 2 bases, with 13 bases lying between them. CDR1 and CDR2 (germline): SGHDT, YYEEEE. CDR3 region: CASSLEAREITDTQYF. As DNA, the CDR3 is TGTGCCAGCAGCTTGGAGGCCAGGGAAATCACAGATACGCAGTATTTT.

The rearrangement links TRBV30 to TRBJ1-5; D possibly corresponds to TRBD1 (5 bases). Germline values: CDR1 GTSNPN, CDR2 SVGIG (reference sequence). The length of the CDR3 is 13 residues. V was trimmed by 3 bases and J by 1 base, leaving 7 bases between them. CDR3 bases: TGTGCCTGGAGGACAGTGAGCAATCAGCCCCAGCATTTT. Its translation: CAWRTVSNQPQHF.

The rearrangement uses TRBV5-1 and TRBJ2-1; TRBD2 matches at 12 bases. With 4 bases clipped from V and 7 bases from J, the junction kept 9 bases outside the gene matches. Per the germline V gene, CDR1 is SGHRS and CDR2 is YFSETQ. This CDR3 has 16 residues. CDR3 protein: CASSAGLAGPLNEQFF. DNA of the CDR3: TGCGCCAGCAGCGCCGGACTAGCGGGGCCCTTAAATGAGCAGTTCTTC.